This T cell receptor (beta chain) appears in the sequencing data of a study of early T cells in non-severe SARS-CoV-2 infection. Study context: Whole-blood bulk RNA, unsorted, was sequenced, and chains were unpaired.

This clonotype has a count of ten or more. Its antigen is still unknown. Unique molecular identifier tags were affixed to discrete cDNA molecules. TCRdb processed the 5' RACE reads anew with MiXCR; each CDR3 protein has one entry. Altogether more than 55,000 distinct CDR3 sequences are present, around an eighth being singletons, with the ten largest covering approximately 4.4%. Overall study results and limits: Matching results from VDJdb favored anti-spike CD8 responses, leaving private and CD4 specificities undetected.

The CDR3 contains 15 residues. CDR1 is SGHDT and CDR2 is YYEEEE in the germline V gene. V lost 3 bases and J lost 7; bases outside the gene matches: 10. Input material: whole blood. The TCR comes from an adult who was a healthcare worker with PCR-confirmed SARS-CoV-2 infection or an uninfected control (not recorded which). The rearrangement joins TRBV5-6 to TRBJ2-4; the match to TRBD1 covers 7 bases. For the CDR3, the DNA is TGTGCCAGCAGCTCCTTGTACAGGGGTCGGAACATTCAGTACTTC. Amino acids: CASSSLYRGRNIQYF. Together with reference TRBV5-6 and TRBJ2-4, the CDR3 gives the full variable domain: DAGVTQSPTHLIKTRGQQVTLRCSPKSGHDTVSWYQQALGQGPQFIFQYYEEEERQRGNFPDRFSGHQFPNYSSELNVNALLLGDSALYLCASSSLYRGRNIQYFGAGTRLSVL.